This T cell receptor beta chain was observed in a study of molecular identifiers for immune sequencing clone quantification (dated by TCRdb to about 2018). With regard to the full study: For a replicate experiment, RNA from approximately 20,000 or 100,000 naive CD8 T cells was divided into five aliquots, of which four were sequenced. This methods study benchmarked molecular-identifier clustering-based TCR repertoire sequencing (MIDCIRS) and TCR RNA copy counting, using CD8 T cells to do so. What the study reported, not specific to this receptor: Even against a background of about a million naive CD8 T cells, spiked-in Jurkat TCR RNA amounting to a single cell's worth was reported to be detectable. When barcode sub-clustering was omitted, TCR diversity was inflated by chimeric consensus sequences, with chimeras reaching as high as 47%. Highly expanded clone sizes could be underestimated if identical TCR molecules share a barcode. The naive libraries included spiked-in Jurkat TCR RNA (around 9 copies' worth), and this RNA is not part of the donor repertoire. In CMV-specific effector cells, clones with more than 20 RNA copies contained over 98% of molecules, whereas in naive cells such clones contained under 1% of molecules. Modeling gave around 2.7 recovered TCR RNA copies per cell versus around 10 by digital PCR, implying approximately 30% capture efficiency.

Libraries of naive CD8 T cells were generated from around 20,000 to 990,000 sorted cells, with 10%, 30% or 50% of the purified RNA used. On a BD FACSAria II, naive CD8 T cells were FACS-sorted as CD8+CD4-CCR7+CD45RA+ and collected into RLT Plus buffer. Detection sensitivity was tested by spiking Jurkat RNA equal to roughly ten TCR copies' worth into samples containing roughly 19,000-1,100,000 naive CD8 T cells. CD8 T cells were enriched with RosetteSep CD8+ T Cell Enrichment Cocktail and Ficoll-Paque, followed by ACK red cell lysis. The CDR3 runs 17 residues from the cysteine to the phenylalanine. The CDR3 DNA has 51 bases and is translated from base 1. The germline V and J ends show losses of 7 bases and 0 bases respectively, and no gene match explains 11 bases of the junction. The germline V gene (reference sequence) specifies DFQATT as CDR1 and SNEGSKA as CDR2. Library preparation employed PCR. TCRdb records NextSeq 500 as the sequencer. Bulk TCR libraries were made following a previously described method, with the TCR primers given in Table S5. The Qiagen AllPrep DNA/RNA kit was used to purify total RNA. Before any analysis, reads coming from multiple sequencing runs of the same library were combined into one pool. Processing in the source paper ran as follows. Reads were retained only if the reads had an exact TCR constant sequence, and the retained reads were trimmed to 150 nt and grouped according to their 12-nt molecular barcodes. Reads within each barcode group were sub-clustered using a 15% Levenshtein threshold, and quality-weighted consensus sequences were constructed for each RNA molecule. Non-functional sequences were filtered out, along with any lower-count sequence sitting one edit away from another sequence. On the basis of fitting two negative binomial distributions, barcode sub-clusters with fewer than 20% of the maximum read count were discarded. Clones were called with MiXCR by TCRdb after fastp trimmed the public reads at Q25, and only in-frame beta chains were retained. Every entry covers one CDR3 protein and lists the most common genes and DNA from its rows. The authors' filters were not applied to this entry. The sample records approximately 550,000 distinct CDR3 sequences, around 23% of which are singletons. Around 0.76% of the sample rests with the top ten.

This clonotype was seen only a few times. The target of this receptor is not known. The record has no base qualities; no much larger clone is one base away. This receptor was taken from a human donor in good health. Some libraries in this study had Jurkat cell RNA spiked in. The sequence joins TRBV20-1 to TRBJ2-3; 12 central bases correspond to TRBD2. Sample: naive CD8+ T cells from blood, with Jurkat cell RNA spiked in. Explained via the paper, the cell subset or site label denotes: FACS-sorted CD8+CD4-CCR7+CD45RA+ naive T cells. The CDR3 amino acid sequence is: CSVALAGGPVSTDTQYF. The DNA reads TGCAGTGTTGCCCTAGCGGGAGGGCCTGTAAGCACAGATACGCAGTATTTT.